This T cell receptor (beta chain) was observed in a study of long-term antiretroviral therapy in people with HIV. Running of the v3.0 immunoSEQ assay took place at survey level. Measured with immunoSEQ multiplex PCR; TCRdb has only the in-frame clones, and not every one. Counted here are about 28,000 clones, 70% to 90% occurring once; the ten biggest clones make up approximately 9.1%. V lost 5 bases and J lost 0, with 8 bases in between. The CDR3 sequence is 14 residues long. CDR1 is SEHNR, CDR2 FQNEAQ, per germline (reference sequence). The V call is TRBV7-9, the J call TRBJ1-3; D may be TRBD1 (6 bases). The clonotype comes from a man aged 35-49 years with HIV. Sequences were derived from unsorted PBMCs, sampled 3 years after starting antiretroviral therapy. In DNA, the CDR3 is TGTGCCAGCAGCAGGGACATCTCTGGAAACACCATATATTTT. Translating gives CASSRDISGNTIYF.